Given below is one T cell receptor beta chain in context. This sample is drawn from a study of blood T cell repertoires in COVID-19. The table came from immunoSEQ multiplex PCR; TCRdb's copy has only in-frame clones and leaves some out. In the table there are some 200,000 clones, 85% to 90% of which are singletons. The CDR3 loop spans 13 amino acids. Germline CDR1 and CDR2: LNHDA and SQIVND (reference sequence). V was shortened by 7 bases and J by 4 bases, with 13 bases between the two germline ends. Sequenced material: PBMCs or T cells enriched from blood (not recorded which). The sequence was collected from a woman under 30 in a cohort exposed to, infected with or recovered from COVID-19 (not recorded which). This chain joins TRBV19 and TRBJ1-1, with D possibly TRBD1 on 5 matching bases. The CDR3 DNA sequence: TGTGCCAGTAATTCCCAGGGAGGCACTGAAGCTTTCTTT. Its protein product is CASNSQGGTEAFF.